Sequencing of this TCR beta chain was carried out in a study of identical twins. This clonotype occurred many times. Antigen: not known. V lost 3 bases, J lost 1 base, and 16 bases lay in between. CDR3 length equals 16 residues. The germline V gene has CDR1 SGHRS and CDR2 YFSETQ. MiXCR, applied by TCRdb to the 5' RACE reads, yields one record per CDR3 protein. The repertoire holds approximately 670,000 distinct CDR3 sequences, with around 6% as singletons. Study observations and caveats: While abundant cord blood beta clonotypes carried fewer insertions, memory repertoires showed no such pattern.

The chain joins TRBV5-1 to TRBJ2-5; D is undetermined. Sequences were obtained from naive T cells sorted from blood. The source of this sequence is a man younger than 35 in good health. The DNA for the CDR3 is TGCGCCAGCAGCTCCCGCCAGCAAGCCGTCCAAGAGACCCAGTACTTC. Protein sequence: CASSSRQQAVQETQYF.